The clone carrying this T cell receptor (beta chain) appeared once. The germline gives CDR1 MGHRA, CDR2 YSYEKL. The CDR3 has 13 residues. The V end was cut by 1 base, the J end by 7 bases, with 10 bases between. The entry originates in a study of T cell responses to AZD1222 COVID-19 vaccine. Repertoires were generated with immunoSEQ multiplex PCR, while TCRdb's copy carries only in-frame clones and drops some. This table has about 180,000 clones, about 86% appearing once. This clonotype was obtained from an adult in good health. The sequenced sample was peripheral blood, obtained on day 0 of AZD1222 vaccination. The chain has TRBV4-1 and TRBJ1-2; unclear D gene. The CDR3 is CASSQVPATGYTF. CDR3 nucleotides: TGCGCCAGCAGCCAAGTACCAGCCACTGGCTACACCTTC.